The following is a T cell receptor (beta chain) sequence with its context. This CDR3 is built from 13 residues. Germline-derived CDR1 and CDR2 are DFQATT and SNEGSKA (reference sequence). V gave up 5 bases and J gave up 1 base, with 9 bases separating them. This sample is part of a study of CD8 T cells in Susac syndrome. RNA, at roughly 0.45 to 1 ug, was reverse transcribed with random hexamers. It was immunoSEQ multiplex PCR that amplified TCR beta CDR3 across 54 Vbeta and 13 Jbeta. Each CDR3 protein gets one entry after TCRdb re-called the immunoSEQ multiplex PCR reads with MiXCR. The repertoire consists of 150,000 to 200,000 distinct CDR3 sequences, with 90% to 95% occurring once and the leading ten covering approximately 0.099%.

Sequenced material: CD4+ T cells from PBMCs. This clonotype originated in a human donor with Susac syndrome. This chain uses TRBV20-1 with TRBJ1-5; D uncertain. This chain's CDR3 is CSAAMGSNQPQHF. The CDR3 DNA follows: TGCAGTGCTGCAATGGGAAGCAATCAGCCCCAGCATTTT.